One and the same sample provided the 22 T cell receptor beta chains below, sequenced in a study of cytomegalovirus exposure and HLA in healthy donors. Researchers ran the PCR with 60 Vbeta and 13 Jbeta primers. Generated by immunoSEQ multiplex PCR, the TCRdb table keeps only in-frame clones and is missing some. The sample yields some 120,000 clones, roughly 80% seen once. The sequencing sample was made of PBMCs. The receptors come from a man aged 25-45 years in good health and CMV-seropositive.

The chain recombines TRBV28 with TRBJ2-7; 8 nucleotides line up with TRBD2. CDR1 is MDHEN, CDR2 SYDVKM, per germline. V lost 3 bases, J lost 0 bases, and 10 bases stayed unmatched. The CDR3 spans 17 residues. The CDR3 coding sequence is TGTGCCAGCAGTTTCTTAGCGGGGACACCTACCTCCTACGAGCAGTACTTC. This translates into CASSFLAGTPTSYEQYF. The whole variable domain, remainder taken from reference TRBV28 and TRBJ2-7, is DVKVTQSSRYLVKRTGEKVFLECVQDMDHENMFWYRQDPGLGLRLIYFSYDVKMKEKGDIPEGYSVSREKKERFSLILESASTNQTSMYLCASSFLAGTPTSYEQYFGPGTRLTVT.

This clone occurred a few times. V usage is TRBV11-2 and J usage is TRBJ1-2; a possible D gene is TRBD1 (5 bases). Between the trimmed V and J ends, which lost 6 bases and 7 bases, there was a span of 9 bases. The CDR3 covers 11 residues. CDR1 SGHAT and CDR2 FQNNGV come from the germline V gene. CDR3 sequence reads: CASSSGSGYTF. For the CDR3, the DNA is TGTGCCAGCAGTTCAGGGTCTGGCTACACCTTC.

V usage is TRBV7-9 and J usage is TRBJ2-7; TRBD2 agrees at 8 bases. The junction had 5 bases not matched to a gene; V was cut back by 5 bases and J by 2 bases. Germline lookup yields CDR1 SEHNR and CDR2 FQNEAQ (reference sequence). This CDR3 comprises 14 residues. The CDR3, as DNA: TGTGCCAGCAGCCCCCTAGCGGGCCCCTACGAGCAGTACGTC. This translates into CASSPLAGPYEQYV.

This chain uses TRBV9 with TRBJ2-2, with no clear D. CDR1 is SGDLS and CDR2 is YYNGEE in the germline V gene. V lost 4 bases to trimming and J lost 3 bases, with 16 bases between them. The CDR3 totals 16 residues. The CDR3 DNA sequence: TGTGCCAGCAGCACCCGAGGCTACCAAGACACCGGGGAGCTGTTTTTT. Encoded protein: CASSTRGYQDTGELFF.

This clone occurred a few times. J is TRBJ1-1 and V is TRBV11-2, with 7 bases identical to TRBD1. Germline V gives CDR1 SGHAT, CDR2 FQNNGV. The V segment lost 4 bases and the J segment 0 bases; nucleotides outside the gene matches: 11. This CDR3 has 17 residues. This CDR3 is CASSSRSVGQLNTEAFF. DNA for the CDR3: TGTGCCAGCAGCTCCCGATCCGTGGGACAGTTGAACACTGAAGCTTTCTTT. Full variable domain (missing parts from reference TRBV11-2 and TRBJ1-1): EAGVAQSPRYKIIEKRQSVAFWCNPISGHATLYWYQQILGQGPKLLIQFQNNGVVDDSQLPKDRFSAERLKGVDSTLKIQPAKLEDSAVYLCASSSRSVGQLNTEAFFGQGTRLTVV.

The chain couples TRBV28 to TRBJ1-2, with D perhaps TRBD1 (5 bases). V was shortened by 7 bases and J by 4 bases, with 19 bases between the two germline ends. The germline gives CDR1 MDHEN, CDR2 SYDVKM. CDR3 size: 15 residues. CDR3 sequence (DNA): TGTGCCAGCACCCCCGGGGGGGAGGGGATCTATGGCTACACCTTC. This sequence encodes CASTPGGEGIYGYTF.

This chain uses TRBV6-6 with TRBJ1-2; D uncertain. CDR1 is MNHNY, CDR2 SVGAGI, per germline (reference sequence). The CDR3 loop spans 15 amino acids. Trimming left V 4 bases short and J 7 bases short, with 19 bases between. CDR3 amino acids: CASSFSLEGLSGYTF. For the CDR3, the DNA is TGTGCCAGCAGTTTCTCCCTCGAGGGTCTGAGTGGCTACACCTTC.

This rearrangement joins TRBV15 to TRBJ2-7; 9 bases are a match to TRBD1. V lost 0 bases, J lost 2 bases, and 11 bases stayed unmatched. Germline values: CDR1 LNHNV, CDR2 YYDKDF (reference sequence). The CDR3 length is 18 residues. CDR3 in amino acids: CATSRDLGGQGTPYEQYV. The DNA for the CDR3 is TGTGCCACCAGCAGAGATTTGGGGGGACAGGGTACCCCCTACGAGCAGTACGTC.

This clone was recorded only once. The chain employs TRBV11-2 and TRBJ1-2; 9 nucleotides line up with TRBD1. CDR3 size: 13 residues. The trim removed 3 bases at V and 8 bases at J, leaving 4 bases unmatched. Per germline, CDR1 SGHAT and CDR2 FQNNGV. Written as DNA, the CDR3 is TGTGCCAGCAGCTTGGACAGGGGTTTGGGCTACACCTTC. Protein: CASSLDRGLGYTF.

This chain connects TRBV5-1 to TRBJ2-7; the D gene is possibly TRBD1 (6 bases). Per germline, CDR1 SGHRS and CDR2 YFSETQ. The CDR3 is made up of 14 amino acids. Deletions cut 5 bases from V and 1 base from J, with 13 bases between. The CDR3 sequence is CASRLRTDSYEQYF. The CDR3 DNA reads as TGCGCCAGCAGATTAAGGACAGATTCCTACGAGCAGTACTTC. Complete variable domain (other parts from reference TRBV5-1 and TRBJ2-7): KAGVTQTPRYLIKTRGQQVTLSCSPISGHRSVSWYQQTPGQGLQFLFEYFSETQRNKGNFPGRFSGRQFSNSRSEMNVSTLELGDSALYLCASRLRTDSYEQYFGPGTRLTVT.

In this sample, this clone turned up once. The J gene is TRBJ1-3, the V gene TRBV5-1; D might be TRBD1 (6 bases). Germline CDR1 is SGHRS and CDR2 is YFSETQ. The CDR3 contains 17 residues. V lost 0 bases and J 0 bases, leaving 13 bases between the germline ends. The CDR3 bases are TGCGCCAGCAGCTTGGATTGGGGGCCCCTCTCTGGAAACACCATATATTTT. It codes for CASSLDWGPLSGNTIYF.

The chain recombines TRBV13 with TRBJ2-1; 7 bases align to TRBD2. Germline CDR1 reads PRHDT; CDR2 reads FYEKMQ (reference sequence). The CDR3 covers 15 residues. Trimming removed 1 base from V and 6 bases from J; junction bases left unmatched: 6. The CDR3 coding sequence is TGTGCCAGCAGCTTAGTTAGCGGGTTTCGCAATGAGCAGTTCTTC. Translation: CASSLVSGFRNEQFF.

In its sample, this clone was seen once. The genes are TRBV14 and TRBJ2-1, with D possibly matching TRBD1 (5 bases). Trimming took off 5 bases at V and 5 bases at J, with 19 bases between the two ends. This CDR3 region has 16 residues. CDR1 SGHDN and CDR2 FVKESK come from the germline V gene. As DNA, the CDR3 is TGTGCCAGCAGCTACAAAACAGGTTCGCTTGACAATGAGCAGTTCTTC. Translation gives CASSYKTGSLDNEQFF.

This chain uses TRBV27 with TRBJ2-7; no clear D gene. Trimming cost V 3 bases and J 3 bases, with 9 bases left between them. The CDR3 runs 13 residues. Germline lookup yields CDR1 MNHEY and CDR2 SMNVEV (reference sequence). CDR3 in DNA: TGTGCCAGCAGTTTCCCCGGCGACTACGAGCAGTACGTC. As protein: CASSFPGDYEQYV.

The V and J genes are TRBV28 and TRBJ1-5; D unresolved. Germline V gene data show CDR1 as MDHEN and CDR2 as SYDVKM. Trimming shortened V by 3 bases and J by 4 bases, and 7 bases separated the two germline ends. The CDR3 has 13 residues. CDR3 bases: TGTGCCAGCAGTTTCGGGTTTAATCAGCCCCAGCATTTT. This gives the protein CASSFGFNQPQHF.

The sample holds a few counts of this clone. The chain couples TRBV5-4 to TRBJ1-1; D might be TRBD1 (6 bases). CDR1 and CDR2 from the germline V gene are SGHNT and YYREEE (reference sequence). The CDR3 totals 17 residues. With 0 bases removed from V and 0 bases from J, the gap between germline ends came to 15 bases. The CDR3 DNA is TGTGCCAGCAGCTTGGGTCCTAGGGGGATGATGAACACTGAAGCTTTCTTT. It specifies CASSLGPRGMMNTEAFF.

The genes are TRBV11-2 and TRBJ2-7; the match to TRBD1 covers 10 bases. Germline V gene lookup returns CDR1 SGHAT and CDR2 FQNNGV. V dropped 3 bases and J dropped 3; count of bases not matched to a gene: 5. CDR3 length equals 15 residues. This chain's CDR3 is CASSFPRDRGYEQYF. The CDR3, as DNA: TGTGCCAGCAGCTTCCCGAGGGACAGGGGCTACGAGCAGTACTTC.

The CDR3 DNA is TGTGCCAGCAGCTTGGGACAGGGTATGAGGCAGTACTTC. This gives the protein CASSLGQGMRQYF. The rearrangement uses TRBV11-1 and TRBJ2-7; 9 bases map to TRBD1. The ends lost 3 bases at V and 9 bases at J; junction bases unmatched: 6. The CDR3 spans 13 residues. Germline values: CDR1 SGHAT, CDR2 FQDESV (reference sequence).

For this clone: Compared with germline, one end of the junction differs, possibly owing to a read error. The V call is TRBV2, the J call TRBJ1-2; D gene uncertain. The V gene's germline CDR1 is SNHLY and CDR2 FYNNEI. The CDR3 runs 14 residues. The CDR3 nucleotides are TGTGCCAGCAGTGCCTATGACTTTAGCTATGGCTACGCCTTC. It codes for CASSAYDFSYGYAF.

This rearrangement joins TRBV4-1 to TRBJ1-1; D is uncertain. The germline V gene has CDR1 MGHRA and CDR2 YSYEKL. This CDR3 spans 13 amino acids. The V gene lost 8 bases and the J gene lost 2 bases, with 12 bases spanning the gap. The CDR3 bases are TGCGCCAGCGGTACAGTGGAAAACACTGAAGCTTTCTTT. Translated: CASGTVENTEAFF.

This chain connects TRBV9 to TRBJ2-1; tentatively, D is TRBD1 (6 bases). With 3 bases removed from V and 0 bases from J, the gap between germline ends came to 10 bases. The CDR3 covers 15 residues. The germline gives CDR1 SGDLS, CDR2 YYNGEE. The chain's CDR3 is CASSERDNSYNEQFF. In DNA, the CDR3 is TGTGCCAGCAGCGAGAGGGACAACTCCTACAATGAGCAGTTCTTC.

The CDR3, as DNA: TGTGCCAGCAGGCCTCCGACTAGTTGCCACGAGCAGTACGTC. Its protein is CASRPPTSCHEQYV. The gene calls are TRBV14 and TRBJ2-7, with D tentatively TRBD2 (6 bases). The CDR3 is made up of 14 amino acids. Germline CDR1 and CDR2: SGHDN and FVKESK. V gave up 6 bases and J gave up 5 bases, with 17 bases separating them.